This TCR beta chain stems from a study of blood T cell repertoires in COVID-19. As for the study in general: The United States, Italy and Spain provided the acute and convalescent COVID-19 samples.

Here immunoSEQ multiplex PCR was the method, and the copy in TCRdb shows in-frame clones only, minus some. The sample lists roughly 150,000 clones, around four fifths occurring once. The V and J ends lost 2 bases and 10 bases respectively, with 9 bases between them. Looked up from germline, CDR1 is MDHEN and CDR2 is SYDVKM. The CDR3 consists of 13 residues. The chain couples TRBV28 to TRBJ1-6; D remains unclear. The material sequenced was peripheral blood. This TCR came from a woman aged 70-85 years who had recovered from COVID-19. DNA for the CDR3: TGTGCCAGCAGTTTAATCCGCCTATCACCCCTCCACTTT. Translation gives CASSLIRLSPLHF.